This is a list of T cell receptor beta chains from one sample in a study of blood T cell repertoires in COVID-19. The protocol was immunoSEQ multiplex PCR, while the TCRdb copy is restricted to in-frame clones and leaves out a portion. Of hundreds of thousands of clones in the sample, around nine tenths were seen once. Specimen: peripheral blood. All receptors come from an older woman who had recovered from COVID-19. Both conserved end residues are trimmed from each CDR3. D genes are given only for firm matches. Only some rows state a clone size, as once, few, many or a class for expanded clones.

clone_size | cdr3_length | v_call | d_call | cdr3_aa
- | 13 | TRBV19 | - | ASSIEAPNTGELF
- | 16 | TRBV7-7 | TRBD1 | ASKTGTDNTGSGGTQY
- | 14 | TRBV9 | TRBD1 | ASSVVGTGTNTEAF
- | 11 | TRBV10-3 | - | ATAGAGTDTQY
- | 11 | TRBV3-1/TRBV3-2 | - | ASSQGPGSEQY
- | 14 | TRBV6-1 | TRBD1 | ASSDSETGWQETQY
few | 12 | TRBV29-1 | TRBD1 | SVGWQGASSEQF
- | 11 | TRBV2 | TRBD1 | ASSELSGGGYT
once | 11 | TRBV25-1 | TRBD1 | ASSVRGPDTQY
- | 13 | TRBV9 | - | ASSVRPAANSPLH
- | 13 | TRBV27 | - | ASSHRDTGSHEQY
few | 12 | TRBV4-1 | - | ASSSPGSNQPQH
- | 11 | TRBV19 | TRBD1 | ASSWGQGDGYT
- | 13 | TRBV18 | TRBD1 | ASSPGTGNYNEQF
- | 14 | TRBV4-1 | TRBD2 | ASSQEGGVGANVLT
- | 14 | TRBV7-2 | - | ASSWAAGSYQETQY
- | 14 | TRBV13 | TRBD2 | ASSLGLAGDTDTQY
- | 13 | TRBV3-1/TRBV3-2 | TRBD1 | ASSQGQASNQPQH
- | 11 | TRBV15 | - | ATSSHPEDTQY